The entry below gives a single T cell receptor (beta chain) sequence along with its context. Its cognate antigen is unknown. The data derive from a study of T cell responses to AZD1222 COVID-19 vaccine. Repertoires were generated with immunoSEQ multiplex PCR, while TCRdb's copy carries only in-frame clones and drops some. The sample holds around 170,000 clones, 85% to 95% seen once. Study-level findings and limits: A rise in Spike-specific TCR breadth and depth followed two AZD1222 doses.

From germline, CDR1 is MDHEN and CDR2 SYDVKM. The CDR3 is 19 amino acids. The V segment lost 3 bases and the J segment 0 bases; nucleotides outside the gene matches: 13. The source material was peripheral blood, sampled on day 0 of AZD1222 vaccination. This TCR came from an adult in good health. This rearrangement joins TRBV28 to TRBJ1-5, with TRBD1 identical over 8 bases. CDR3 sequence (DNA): TGTGCCAGCAGTTTTCCAGCCCGCGGGACAGGCCATAGCAATCAGCCCCAGCATTTT. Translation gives CASSFPARGTGHSNQPQHF.